This TCR beta chain was sequenced during a study of shared clonotypes between healthy human individuals. As for the study in general: There were three CD4 naive, three CD4 memory, two CD8 naive and one CD8 memory plates per donor.

In regard to this clone: Distinct nucleotide sequences in the sample also encode this CDR3.

CDR3 length equals 16 residues. V shed 1 base and J 2 bases; nucleotides not matched to a gene: 2. CDR1 is SGHTA and CDR2 is FQGNSA in the germline V gene. The authors' processing: Without quality scores, immunoSEQ junctional reads could not be filtered like full-length reads. TCRdb's table, derived via immunoSEQ multiplex PCR, lists solely in-frame clones and lacks some. That table gives V, J and clone size, and the DNA gave D and trimming. The data contain 2 million to 2.5 million clones, approximately 94% of them singletons. The clonotype comes from a man between 18 and 29 years old in good health. This sequence joins TRBV7-2 and TRBJ1-5; 10 nucleotides line up with TRBD1. Sequencing used naive CD4+ T cells sorted from blood. Noted subset: CD45RA+ positively selected. The chain's CDR3 is CASSLVGTGGNQPQHF. CDR3 coding DNA: TGTGCCAGCAGCTTAGTAGGGACAGGGGGCAATCAGCCCCAGCATTTT.